What follows are 16 T cell receptor beta chains derived from one specimen sequenced in a study of neurological immune-mediated disorders (dated by TCRdb to about 2019). Libraries were made using 5' RACE. Instrument on record: Illumina HiSeq 2500. TCRdb trimmed the raw reads at Q25, called clones with MiXCR and kept productive beta chains. Every distinct CDR3 protein forms one entry, paired with its most common genes and DNA. The sample table contains fewer than 85,000 distinct CDR3 sequences; only one count was recorded for approximately 5% of them. The ten largest account for roughly 2.2% of the sample. Sequenced: PBMCs. Receptors originate from a woman aged 25 to 39 with multiple sclerosis.

This clonotype was counted many times. The V and J genes are TRBV10-3 and TRBJ2-5, with D possibly TRBD1 on 6 matching bases. The germline V and J ends were trimmed by 6 bases and 4 bases, with 12 bases remaining between them. Germline lookup yields CDR1 ENHRY and CDR2 SYGVKD. The CDR3 runs to 13 residues. CDR3 residues: CAISRGVGETQYF. The CDR3 DNA reads as TGTGCCATCAGCAGGGGAGTAGGAGAGACCCAGTACTTC.

This clonotype was counted many times. The rearrangement links TRBV20-1 to TRBJ2-2; D is undetermined. The CDR3 contains 13 residues. V dropped 3 bases and J dropped 7 bases, with 12 bases sitting between them. Per germline, CDR1 DFQATT and CDR2 SNEGSKA (reference sequence). The CDR3 nucleotides are TGCAGTGCTAGGAGGAAGTTCAGCGGGGAGCTGTTTTTT. This gives the protein CSARRKFSGELFF.

This clonotype was seen repeatedly, ten times or more. The V call is TRBV5-1, the J call TRBJ2-1, with 9 bases lining up with TRBD2. The V gene's germline CDR1 is SGHRS and CDR2 YFSETQ. The CDR3 has 16 amino acids. The V gene end was trimmed by 0 bases and the J gene end by 2 bases; junction bases not matched to a gene: 3. In nucleotides, the CDR3 is TGCGCCAGCAGCTTGGTAGCGGGAGAACCCTACAATGAGCAGTTCTTC. Translating it yields CASSLVAGEPYNEQFF.

V and J are TRBV3-1 and TRBJ1-1; the match to TRBD1 covers 7 bases. The CDR3 covers 16 residues. With V trimmed by 4 bases and J by 2 bases, 10 bases remained unmatched. Germline loops: CDR1 LGHDT, CDR2 YNNKEL (reference sequence). In nucleotides, the CDR3 is TGTGCCAGCAGCCTTGCCAGGGGGACTGTTAACACTGAAGCTTTCTTT. Amino acid sequence: CASSLARGTVNTEAFF.

This clonotype was seen many times. The rearrangement uses TRBV9 and TRBJ2-2, with 10 bases lining up with TRBD1. The CDR3 runs to 17 residues. With 4 bases clipped from V and 4 bases from J, the junction kept 10 bases outside the gene matches. Germline CDR1 reads SGDLS; CDR2 reads YYNGEE. CDR3 bases: TGTGCCAGCAGCCCGAAAGGTTGGACAGGGGGCACCGGGGAGCTGTTTTTT. This sequence encodes CASSPKGWTGGTGELFF. The full variable domain, rest sourced from reference TRBV9 and TRBJ2-2, is DSGVTQTPKHLITATGQRVTLRCSPRSGDLSVYWYQQSLDQGLQFLIQYYNGEERAKGNILERFSAQQFPDLHSELNLSSLELGDSALYFCASSPKGWTGGTGELFFGEGSRLTVL.

The sample holds many counts of this clonotype. The chain employs TRBV7-8 and TRBJ2-1; either TRBD1 or TRBD2 may supply D (6 bases each). CDR3 length equals 16 residues. Germline V lookup: CDR1 SGHVS, CDR2 FQNEAQ. The germline V and J ends were trimmed by 1 base and 1 base, with 11 bases remaining between them. In DNA, the CDR3 is TGTGCCAGCAGCTTAGTGGAGGGGGTTTCCTACAATGAGCAGTTCTTC. This codes for CASSLVEGVSYNEQFF.

At least ten counts were recorded for this clonotype. The chain recombines TRBV14 with TRBJ2-5; D is undetermined. This CDR3 is 16 amino acids long. V lost 5 bases to trimming and J lost 0 bases, with 16 bases between them. CDR1 and CDR2 (germline): SGHDN, FVKESK. The CDR3 DNA sequence: TGTGCCAGCAGCTCCCGCGCCGGAGTCTACCAAGAGACCCAGTACTTC. Encoded protein: CASSSRAGVYQETQYF.

This clonotype was seen many times. J is TRBJ2-3 and V is TRBV7-8, with 7 bases fitting TRBD1. The V gene end was trimmed by 1 base and the J gene end by 4 bases; junction bases not matched to a gene: 14. Germline-derived CDR1 and CDR2 are SGHVS and FQNEAQ. The CDR3 sequence is 18 residues long. The CDR3 sequence: CASSLGGIGTGAADTQYF. As DNA, the CDR3 is TGTGCCAGCAGCTTAGGAGGGATAGGAACAGGGGCGGCAGATACGCAGTATTTT.

This clonotype was observed many times. The chain combines TRBV12-3 or TRBV12-4 with TRBJ2-1; 13 bases map to TRBD2. V was clipped by 1 base and J by 8 bases; unmatched bases: 5. The CDR3 loop spans 16 amino acids. CDR3 sequence reads: CASSLELAGGTDEQFF. CDR3 DNA: TGTGCCAGCAGTTTAGAACTAGCGGGAGGGACAGATGAGCAGTTCTTC.

This clonotype was counted at least ten times. The rearrangement uses TRBV5-1 and TRBJ2-3, with D possibly called TRBD1 or TRBD2 (5 bases each). Germline CDR1 reads SGHRS; CDR2 reads YFSETQ. The length of the CDR3 is 14 residues. Trimming removed 4 bases at V and 5 bases at J, with 14 bases between. The CDR3 DNA is TGCGCCAGCAGCCTGGCCGGGACCAAAGATACGCAGTATTTT. Translation gives CASSLAGTKDTQYF.

This clonotype was counted at least ten times. The V gene is TRBV20-1, the J gene TRBJ2-1; a possible D gene is TRBD2 (5 bases). The germline gives CDR1 DFQATT, CDR2 SNEGSKA (reference sequence). The CDR3 totals 14 residues. CDR3 DNA: TGCAGCGCAGTCAGGAGCGGATACCCCAATGAGCAGTTCTTC. Its translation: CSAVRSGYPNEQFF.

This clonotype was counted many times. The J gene is TRBJ2-1, the V gene TRBV20-1; a weak D match, TRBD1 (6 bases). The CDR3 length is 14 residues. Germline V gene data show CDR1 as DFQATT and CDR2 as SNEGSKA (reference sequence). V was shortened by 3 bases and J by 4 bases, with 13 bases between the two germline ends. This chain's CDR3 is CSASEGEEYNEQFF. In DNA form, the CDR3 reads TGCAGTGCTAGTGAGGGGGAAGAGTACAATGAGCAGTTCTTC.

This clonotype was found many times. This rearrangement joins TRBV20-1 to TRBJ2-5; D might be TRBD2 (6 bases). V lost 7 bases and J 1 base, leaving 25 bases between the germline ends. The length of the CDR3 is 17 residues. In germline, CDR1 is DFQATT, CDR2 SNEGSKA (reference sequence). CDR3 in amino acids: CSVGMAAAEGSQETQYF. The CDR3, as DNA: TGCAGTGTCGGGATGGCGGCAGCGGAGGGGAGCCAAGAGACCCAGTACTTC.

The sample holds many counts of this clonotype. The chain recombines TRBV5-1 with TRBJ2-2; D not certain. Germline loops: CDR1 SGHRS, CDR2 YFSETQ. This CDR3 is 14 amino acids long. V lost 7 bases and J 5 bases, leaving 15 bases between the germline ends. This CDR3 reads CASSASLGTGELFF. The CDR3 DNA sequence: TGCGCCAGCTCCGCCTCCCTGGGGACCGGGGAGCTGTTTTTT.

This clonotype was detected many times. CDR3 in DNA: TGTGCCAGCAGCTTAGCAAGCGGGAAGTTTAATGAGCAGTTCTTC. Amino acid sequence: CASSLASGKFNEQFF. The rearrangement uses TRBV7-8 and TRBJ2-1; 7 nucleotides line up with TRBD2. Trimming at V came to 0 bases and at J to 7 bases, leaving 6 bases not matched to a gene. This CDR3 spans 15 amino acids. The germline V gene has CDR1 SGHVS and CDR2 FQNEAQ.

This clonotype was counted ten times or more. The J gene is TRBJ2-7, the V gene TRBV5-5; TRBD1 is a possible D gene (5 bases). Trimming took 0 bases from V and 1 from J, leaving 11 bases between them. The CDR3 length is 15 residues. Germline CDR1 and CDR2: SGHKS and YYEKEE (reference sequence). The chain's CDR3 is CASSLEGLESYEQYF. CDR3 sequence (DNA): TGTGCCAGCAGCTTGGAGGGGCTCGAGTCCTACGAGCAGTACTTC.